The clone carrying this T cell receptor (beta chain) has a handful of counts. Its antigen is not identified. The CDR3 runs to 14 residues. Trimming stripped 3 bases from V and 1 base from J, with 10 bases between. Germline assignment: CDR1 SGHRS and CDR2 YFSETQ. The data originate from a study of cytomegalovirus exposure and HLA in healthy donors. Study-level results: It was assumed in the presence/absence analyses that sequencing depth was roughly uniform across donors. The study put about 180 TCR beta chains on its list as cytomegalovirus-associated. Researchers reported in a later analysis that a missense DCLRE1C variant was tied to TCR beta V- and J-gene trimming.

Both 60 Vbeta primers and 13 Jbeta primers went into the PCR. Some clones are missing from TCRdb's copy, which holds only in-frame ones; the method was immunoSEQ multiplex PCR. The sample lists about 140,000 clones, over 70% seen once, with 2.8% in the top ten. This chain uses TRBV5-1 with TRBJ1-2; D might be TRBD1 (5 bases). The sequenced material came from PBMCs. This TCR came from a male donor in good health and CMV-seronegative. This chain's CDR3 is CASSSGDSNYGYTF. CDR3 bases: TGCGCCAGCAGCTCCGGTGACAGTAACTATGGCTACACCTTC.